The source of this TCR beta chain is a study of blood T cell repertoires in COVID-19. Study details: Acute-phase and convalescent COVID-19 samples originated in the United States, Italy and Spain. Nucleic acid was either cDNA or gDNA, and it came from T cells, B-cell-depleted T cells, or PBMCs.

CDR1 and CDR2 from the germline V gene are MDHEN and SYDVKM. Germline trimming cut 1 base from V and 4 bases from J; bases unmatched to any gene: 7. This CDR3 contains 17 residues. Sequencing was performed with immunoSEQ multiplex PCR; in TCRdb, only in-frame clones are kept and a portion is missing. The sample holds 200,000 to 300,000 clones; 70% to 85% are singletons and the top ten take approximately 1.9%. This TCR derives from a woman older than 75 with acute or convalescent COVID-19. The genes are TRBV28 and TRBJ2-2; 9 bases are a match to TRBD2. Specimen: peripheral blood. For the CDR3, the DNA is TGTGCCAGCAGTTTATCGGCGGGGGGGCCCGTCACCGGGGAGCTGTTTTTT. The encoded protein is CASSLSAGGPVTGELFF.